The 12 T cell receptor beta chains given below trace back to one sample, sequenced in a study of cytomegalovirus exposure and HLA in healthy donors. PCR employed 60 Vbeta and 13 Jbeta primers. Libraries were prepared by immunoSEQ multiplex PCR; TCRdb keeps only in-frame clonotypes and omits some of them. The table records approximately 89,000 clones, about four fifths of them present only once. Sequenced: PBMCs. Every receptor here comes from a human donor in good health.

The DNA for the CDR3 is TGTGCCAGCAGCGTATCTAGCGGGGGGGCCACCGGGGAGCTGTTTTTT. It translates to CASSVSSGGATGELFF. The J gene is TRBJ2-2, the V gene TRBV9, with 12 bases lining up with TRBD2. Germline V CDR1 and CDR2: SGDLS, YYNGEE. The CDR3 is made up of 16 amino acids. The junction had 2 bases not matched to a gene; V was cut back by 1 base and J by 4 bases.

This chain connects TRBV15 to TRBJ2-5; a possible D gene is TRBD2 (6 bases). Germline assignment: CDR1 LNHNV and CDR2 YYDKDF (reference sequence). The germline V and J ends were trimmed by 3 bases and 2 bases, with 7 bases remaining between them. This CDR3 has 13 amino acids. The CDR3 reads CATSSGTQETQYF. The CDR3 DNA reads TGTGCCACCAGCAGCGGGACTCAAGAGACCCAGTACTTC.

V is TRBV5-6 and J is TRBJ1-6; the match to TRBD1 covers 7 bases. Germline CDR1 and CDR2: SGHDT and YYEEEE. After removal of 4 bases from V and 6 bases from J, the junction contained 4 bases not matched to a gene. This CDR3 contains 14 residues. Written as DNA, the CDR3 is TGTGCCAGCAGCAATAGGGACAGTAATTCACCCCTCCACTTT. Protein product: CASSNRDSNSPLHF. Full variable domain (outside the CDR3, taken from reference TRBV5-6 and TRBJ1-6): DAGVTQSPTHLIKTRGQQVTLRCSPKSGHDTVSWYQQALGQGPQFIFQYYEEEERQRGNFPDRFSGHQFPNYSSELNVNALLLGDSALYLCASSNRDSNSPLHFGNGTRLTVT.

V and J are TRBV7-6 and TRBJ2-2; maybe TRBD2 (7 bases). In germline, CDR1 is SGHVS, CDR2 FNYEAQ. The germline V and J ends were trimmed by 5 bases and 2 bases, with 15 bases remaining between them. The CDR3 loop spans 16 amino acids. The DNA for the CDR3 is TGTGCCAGCAGCCTGAGGGGGGGCGGAAACACCGGGGAGCTGTTTTTT. This translates into CASSLRGGGNTGELFF.

The chain combines TRBV28 with TRBJ2-7; 9 bases line up with TRBD2. The V and J ends lost 5 bases and 6 bases, in that order; junction bases with no gene match: 14. The CDR3 is 16 amino acids. CDR1 and CDR2 (germline): MDHEN, SYDVKM. For the CDR3, the DNA is TGTGCCAGCAGTCCCTCTCTCACAGGACTAGCGAGCGAGCAGTACTTC. This codes for CASSPSLTGLASEQYF.

V gene TRBV7-2 combines with J gene TRBJ2-1; no firm D call. Germline V gene data show CDR1 as SGHTA and CDR2 as FQGNSA. Deletions cut 5 bases from V and 4 bases from J, with 12 bases between. The CDR3 is 14 residues long. The CDR3 spells CASSPPGWYNEQFF. CDR3 DNA: TGTGCCAGCAGCCCCCCAGGCTGGTACAATGAGCAGTTCTTC.

This rearrangement joins TRBV25-1 to TRBJ1-6; D gene uncertain. Deletions cut 3 bases from V and 0 bases from J, with 6 bases between. Per the germline V gene, CDR1 is MGHDK and CDR2 is SYGVNS. The CDR3 runs to 15 residues. CDR3 sequence (DNA): TGTGCCAGCAGTGACACATACTCCTATAATTCACCCCTCCACTTT. It encodes CASSDTYSYNSPLHF.

The chain joins TRBV6-1 to TRBJ2-7; 9 positions match TRBD1. The CDR3 runs 14 residues. Looked up from germline, CDR1 is MNHNS and CDR2 is SASEGT. Germline trimming cut 6 bases from V and 5 bases from J; bases unmatched to any gene: 8. CDR3 DNA sequence: TGTGCCAGCAGGCTACAGGGGGCTGGAGACGAGCAGTACTTC. Residues: CASRLQGAGDEQYF.

This chain uses TRBV7-2 with TRBJ1-2, with no clear D. CDR3 size: 15 residues. Germline CDR1 and CDR2: SGHTA and FQGNSA. Trimming shortened V by 0 bases and J by 2 bases, and 10 bases separated the two germline ends. The CDR3 is CASSLARLGNYGYTF. In DNA, the CDR3 is TGTGCCAGCAGCTTAGCGCGTCTAGGCAACTATGGCTACACCTTC.

V and J are TRBV28 and TRBJ1-2; a possible D gene is TRBD1 (5 bases). V was shortened by 7 bases and J by 7 bases, with 13 bases between the two germline ends. CDR1 MDHEN and CDR2 SYDVKM come from the germline V gene. The CDR3 consists of 12 residues. In DNA, the CDR3 is TGTGCCAGCACCTTGCGGGGCCCTGGCTACACCTTC. Protein: CASTLRGPGYTF.

Worth noting for this clone: One junction end disagrees with the germline gene, perhaps due to a read error. The CDR3 here is CASSRDRGQGNTIYF. CDR3 nucleotide sequence: TGTGCTAGCAGCCGGGACAGGGGGCAAGGAAACACCATATATTTT. This chain links TRBV7-7 with TRBJ1-3, with 12 bases that match TRBD1. CDR1 and CDR2 from the germline V gene are SSHAT and FNYEAQ (reference sequence). This CDR3 region has 15 residues.

The chain combines TRBV7-9 with TRBJ1-5, with 7 bases lining up with TRBD1. Per germline, CDR1 SEHNR and CDR2 FQNEAQ (reference sequence). Losses at the gene ends were 6 bases for V and 5 bases for J; bases not matched to a gene: 1. This CDR3 comprises 12 residues. The CDR3 DNA sequence: TGTGCCAGCAGGCAGGGGGATCAGCCCCAGCATTTT. Translating gives CASRQGDQPQHF.